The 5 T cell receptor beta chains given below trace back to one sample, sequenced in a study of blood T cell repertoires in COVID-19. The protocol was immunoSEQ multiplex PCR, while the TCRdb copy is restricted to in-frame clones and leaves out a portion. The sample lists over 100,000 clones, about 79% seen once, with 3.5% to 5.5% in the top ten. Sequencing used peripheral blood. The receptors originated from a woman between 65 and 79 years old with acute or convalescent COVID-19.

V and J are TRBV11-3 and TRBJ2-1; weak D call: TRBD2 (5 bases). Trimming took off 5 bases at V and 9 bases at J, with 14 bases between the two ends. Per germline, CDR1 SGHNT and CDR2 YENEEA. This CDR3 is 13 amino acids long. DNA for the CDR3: TGTGCCAGCAGCCCCTTGGCGGGCCGTGAGCAGTTCTTC. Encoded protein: CASSPLAGREQFF.

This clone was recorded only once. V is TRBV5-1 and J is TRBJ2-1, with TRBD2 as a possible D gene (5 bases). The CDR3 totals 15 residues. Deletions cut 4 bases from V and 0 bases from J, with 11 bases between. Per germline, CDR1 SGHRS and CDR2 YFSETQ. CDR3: CASSGAASSYNEQFF. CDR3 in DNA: TGCGCCAGCAGCGGAGCGGCCAGCTCCTACAATGAGCAGTTCTTC. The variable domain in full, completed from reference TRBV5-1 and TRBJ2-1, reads KAGVTQTPRYLIKTRGQQVTLSCSPISGHRSVSWYQQTPGQGLQFLFEYFSETQRNKGNFPGRFSGRQFSNSRSEMNVSTLELGDSALYLCASSGAASSYNEQFFGPGTRLTVL.

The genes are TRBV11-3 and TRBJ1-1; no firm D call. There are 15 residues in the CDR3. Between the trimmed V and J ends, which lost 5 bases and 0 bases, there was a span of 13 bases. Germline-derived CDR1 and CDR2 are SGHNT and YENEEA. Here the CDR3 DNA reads TGTGCCAGCAGCCCCCGGAGAGGGATGAACACTGAAGCTTTCTTT. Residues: CASSPRRGMNTEAFF.

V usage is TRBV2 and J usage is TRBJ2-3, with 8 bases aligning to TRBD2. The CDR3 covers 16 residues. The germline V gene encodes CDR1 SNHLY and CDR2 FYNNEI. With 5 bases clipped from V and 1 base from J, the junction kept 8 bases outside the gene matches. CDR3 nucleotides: TGTGCCAGCAGTCCCACTCCAGCGGGGGGCACAGATACGCAGTATTTT. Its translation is CASSPTPAGGTDTQYF.

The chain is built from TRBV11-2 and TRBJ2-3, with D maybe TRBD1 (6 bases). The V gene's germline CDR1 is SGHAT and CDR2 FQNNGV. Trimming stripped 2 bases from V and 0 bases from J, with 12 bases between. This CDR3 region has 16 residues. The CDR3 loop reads CASSLQGRPSTDTQYF. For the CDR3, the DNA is TGTGCCAGCAGCTTACAGGGGCGACCTAGCACAGATACGCAGTATTTT.